This note documents a single T cell receptor (beta chain) sequence. What it binds is not known. The data belong to a study of T cells in localized non-small cell lung cancer. The assay was immunoSEQ multiplex PCR, and TCRdb's table has in-frame clones only and misses some. The sample gives 40,000 to 65,000 clones, approximately 80% of which show up once; approximately 18% is in the top ten. The CDR3 extends over 13 amino acids. Germline V gives CDR1 MGHDK, CDR2 SYGVNS. Trimming took 6 bases from V and 4 from J, leaving 13 bases between them. Study observations and caveats: Adjacent uninvolved lung tissue had the highest T cell clonality, exceeding tumor.

The material was peripheral blood mononuclear cells, obtained before any cancer treatment. The rearrangement joins TRBV25-1 to TRBJ2-7; D call uncertain. The source of this sequence is a man between 40 and 70 years old with stage III lung adenocarcinoma. Here the CDR3 DNA reads TGTGCCAGCAGCCCAACCCCAATTTACGAGCAGTACTTC. This codes for CASSPTPIYEQYF.